The clone carrying this TCR beta chain was counted only a few times. No antigen is known for it. This specimen comes from a study of beta chain features in type 1 diabetes. Overall study findings and caveats: Type 1 diabetes patients had TCRB CDR3s that were shorter (moderately but significantly so) in all four CD4+ subsets.

Between the trimmed V and J ends, which lost 1 base and 4 bases, there was a span of 10 bases. The CDR3 consists of 15 residues. The V gene's germline CDR1 is SGHAT and CDR2 FQNNGV. The study reverse transcribed the entire isolated RNA, so it sequenced expressed TCRB transcripts. Libraries were prepared by immunoSEQ multiplex PCR; TCRdb keeps only in-frame clonotypes and omits some of them. The sample holds 300,000 to 350,000 clones; 9.3% are singletons and the top ten take 0.95% to 1.1%. Material: central memory CD4+ T cells from blood. The chain recombines TRBV11-2 with TRBJ2-2; weak D call: TRBD1 (5 bases). The receptor was isolated from a young man with type 1 diabetes. CDR3 region: CASSLVGAGTGELFF. The CDR3, as DNA: TGTGCCAGCAGCTTAGTAGGGGCAGGCACCGGGGAGCTGTTTTTT.